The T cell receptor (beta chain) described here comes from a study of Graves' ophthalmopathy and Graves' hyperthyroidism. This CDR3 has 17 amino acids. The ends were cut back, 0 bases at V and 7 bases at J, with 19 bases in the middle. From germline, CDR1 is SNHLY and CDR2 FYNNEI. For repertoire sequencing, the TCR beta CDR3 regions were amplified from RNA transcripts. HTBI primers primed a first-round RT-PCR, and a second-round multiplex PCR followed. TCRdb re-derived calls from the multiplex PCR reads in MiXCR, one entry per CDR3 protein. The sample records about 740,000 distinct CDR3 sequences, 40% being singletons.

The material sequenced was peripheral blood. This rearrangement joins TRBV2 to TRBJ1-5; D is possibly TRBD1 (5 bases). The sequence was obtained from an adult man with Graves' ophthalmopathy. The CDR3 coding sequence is TGTGCCAGCAGTGAAGCGCGTGGTGCAGGGTTGAAGCAGCCCCAGCATTTT. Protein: CASSEARGAGLKQPQHF.